This T cell receptor (beta chain) derives from a study of Ad26.COV2.S vaccination and SARS-CoV-2 variants. This clone was recorded once. The sample holds other DNA sequences that translate to the same CDR3. The repertoire was sequenced with immunoSEQ multiplex PCR; TCRdb's copy has only in-frame clones and lacks some. In the table there are 250,000 to 300,000 clones, around 87% of which are singletons. The J segment lost 0 bases and the V segment lost 1 base, leaving 0 bases of the junction unmatched. This CDR3 has 13 amino acids. Germline V lookup: CDR1 GTSNPN, CDR2 SVGIG (reference sequence). Treatment noted: some 20 received Ad26.COV2.S at low or high dose, single or two shots; about 5 received placebo; per-sample allocation not given. The investigators took samples on day 63 after the first vaccine or placebo injection.

Material: peripheral blood, obtained in a trial of Ad26.COV2.S vaccine versus placebo. The rearrangement links TRBV30 to TRBJ2-7; 7 nucleotides line up with TRBD1. The receptor was derived from a person aged 18-65 years who received the Ad26.COV2.S COVID-19 vaccine or a placebo. In DNA, the CDR3 is TGTGCCTGGAGTGGGGACAGCTCCTACGAGCAGTACTTC. Translated: CAWSGDSSYEQYF.